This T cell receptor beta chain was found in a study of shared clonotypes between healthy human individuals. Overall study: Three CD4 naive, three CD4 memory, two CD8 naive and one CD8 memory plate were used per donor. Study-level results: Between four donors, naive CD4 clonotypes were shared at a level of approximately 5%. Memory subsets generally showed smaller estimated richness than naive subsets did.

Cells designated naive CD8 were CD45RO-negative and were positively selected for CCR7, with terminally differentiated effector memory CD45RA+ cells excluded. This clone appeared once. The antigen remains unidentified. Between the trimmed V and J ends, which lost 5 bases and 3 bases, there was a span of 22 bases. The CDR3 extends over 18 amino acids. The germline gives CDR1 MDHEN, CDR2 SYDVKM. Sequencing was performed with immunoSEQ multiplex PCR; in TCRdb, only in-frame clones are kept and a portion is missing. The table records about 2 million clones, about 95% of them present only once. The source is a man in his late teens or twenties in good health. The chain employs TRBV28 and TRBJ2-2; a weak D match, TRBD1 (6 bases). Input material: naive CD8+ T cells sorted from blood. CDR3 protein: CASSPPGDTEAYTGELFF. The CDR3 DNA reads TGTGCCAGCAGTCCCCCAGGGGACACCGAAGCCTACACCGGGGAGCTGTTTTTT.